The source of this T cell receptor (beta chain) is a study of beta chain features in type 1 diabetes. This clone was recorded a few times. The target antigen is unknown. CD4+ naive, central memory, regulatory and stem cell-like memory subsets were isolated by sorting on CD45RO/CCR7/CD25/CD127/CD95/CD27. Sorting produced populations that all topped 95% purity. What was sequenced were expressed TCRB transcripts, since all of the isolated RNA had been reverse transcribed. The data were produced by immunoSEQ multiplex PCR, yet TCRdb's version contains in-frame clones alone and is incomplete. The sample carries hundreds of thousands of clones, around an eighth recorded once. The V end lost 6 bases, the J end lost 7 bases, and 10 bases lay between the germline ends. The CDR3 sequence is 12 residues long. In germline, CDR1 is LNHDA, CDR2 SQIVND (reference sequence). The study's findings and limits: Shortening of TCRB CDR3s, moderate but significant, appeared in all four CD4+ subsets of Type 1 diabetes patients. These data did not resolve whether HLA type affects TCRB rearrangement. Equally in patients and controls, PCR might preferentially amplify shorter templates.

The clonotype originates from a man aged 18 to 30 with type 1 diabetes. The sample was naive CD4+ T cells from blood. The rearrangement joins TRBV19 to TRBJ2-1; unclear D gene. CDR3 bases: TGTGCCAGTAGATCAGTGAGGAATGAGCAGTTCTTC. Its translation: CASRSVRNEQFF.